The sequence of this TCR beta chain was determined in a study of T-cell memory formation after mild COVID-19. Overall study results and limits: The study detected some responding clones in pre-infection memory, suggesting cross-reactive memory joined. Contracting clones from day 15 to 85 had balanced CD4/CD8; later expanders favoured CD4+. The CD4+ clones that contracted clustered mainly within CM and EM, and the CD8+ clones concentrated in EMRA.

The CDR3 sequence is 14 residues long. CDR1 is LGHDT, CDR2 YNNKEL, per germline (reference sequence). V lost 1 base to trimming and J lost 5 bases, with 11 bases between them. Concerning this clonotype: The antigen is undetermined.

TCR alpha and TCR beta cDNA libraries carrying sample barcodes and UMIs were produced by 5'RACE using constant-segment primers. TCRdb independently ran MiXCR on the 5' RACE reads; one entry per CDR3 protein. The data contain roughly 180,000 distinct CDR3 sequences, 18% of them singletons. The genes are TRBV3-1 and TRBJ2-5, with D perhaps matching TRBD1 (5 bases). The sequenced sample was PBMCs or a T cell subset sorted from them (not recorded which). This receptor was obtained from a man between 18 and 29 years old who had mild COVID-19 (a few samples of this study predate the infection). Cell type and time point are not known. CDR3 sequence reads: CASSQAGRAETQYF. The CDR3 region has the DNA TGTGCCAGCAGCCAAGCGGGCAGGGCTGAGACCCAGTACTTC.